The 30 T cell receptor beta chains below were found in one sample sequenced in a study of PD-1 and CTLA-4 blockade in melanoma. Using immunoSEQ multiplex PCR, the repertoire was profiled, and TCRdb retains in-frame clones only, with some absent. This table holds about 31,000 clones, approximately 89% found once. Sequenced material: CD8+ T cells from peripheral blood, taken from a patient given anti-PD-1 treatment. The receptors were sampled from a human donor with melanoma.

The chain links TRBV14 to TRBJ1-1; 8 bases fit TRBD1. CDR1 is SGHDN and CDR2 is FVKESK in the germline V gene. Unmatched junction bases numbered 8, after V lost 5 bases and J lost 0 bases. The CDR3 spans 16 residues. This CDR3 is CASSASGGGLNTEAFF. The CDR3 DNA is TGTGCCAGCAGCGCATCAGGGGGCGGCTTGAACACTGAAGCTTTCTTT.

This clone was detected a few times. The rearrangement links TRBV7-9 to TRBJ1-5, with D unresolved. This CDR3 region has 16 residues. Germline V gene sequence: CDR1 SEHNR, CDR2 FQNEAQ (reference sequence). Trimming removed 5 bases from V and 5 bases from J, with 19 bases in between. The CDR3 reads CASSPPTDSGYQPQHF. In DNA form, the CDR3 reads TGTGCCAGCAGCCCTCCCACGGACTCAGGTTATCAGCCCCAGCATTTT.

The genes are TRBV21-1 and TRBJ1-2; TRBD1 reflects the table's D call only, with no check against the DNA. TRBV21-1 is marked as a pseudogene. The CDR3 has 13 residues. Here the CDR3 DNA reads TGTGCCAGCATAGGGGCAGGGGACTATGGCTACACCTTC. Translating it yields CASIGAGDYGYTF.

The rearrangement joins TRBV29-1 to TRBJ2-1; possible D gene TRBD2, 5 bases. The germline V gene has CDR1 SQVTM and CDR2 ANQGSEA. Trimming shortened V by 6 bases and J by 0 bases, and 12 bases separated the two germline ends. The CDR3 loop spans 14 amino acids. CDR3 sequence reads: CSVVLALSYNEQFF. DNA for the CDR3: TGCAGCGTCGTTCTAGCCCTCTCCTACAATGAGCAGTTCTTC.

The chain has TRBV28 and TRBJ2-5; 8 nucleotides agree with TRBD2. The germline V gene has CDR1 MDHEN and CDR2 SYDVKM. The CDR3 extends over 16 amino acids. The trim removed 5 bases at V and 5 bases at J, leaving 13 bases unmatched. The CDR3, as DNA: TGTGCCAGCAGTCCCGGGGGAGCGGGAGACGGGGAGACCCAGTACTTC. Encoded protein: CASSPGGAGDGETQYF.

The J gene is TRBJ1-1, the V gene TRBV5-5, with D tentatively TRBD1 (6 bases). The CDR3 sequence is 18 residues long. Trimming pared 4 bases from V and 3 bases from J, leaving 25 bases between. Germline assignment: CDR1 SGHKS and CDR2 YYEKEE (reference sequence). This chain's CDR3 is CASSVLMTGGEIYTEAFF. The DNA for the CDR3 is TGTGCCAGCAGCGTCCTTATGACAGGCGGGGAAATTTACACTGAAGCTTTCTTT.

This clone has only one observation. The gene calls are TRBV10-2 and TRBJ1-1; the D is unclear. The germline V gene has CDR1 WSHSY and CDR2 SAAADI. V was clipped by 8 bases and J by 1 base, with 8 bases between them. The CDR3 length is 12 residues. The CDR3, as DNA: TGCGCCAGCGAAGCGGGGAACACTGAAGCTTTCTTT. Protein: CASEAGNTEAFF.

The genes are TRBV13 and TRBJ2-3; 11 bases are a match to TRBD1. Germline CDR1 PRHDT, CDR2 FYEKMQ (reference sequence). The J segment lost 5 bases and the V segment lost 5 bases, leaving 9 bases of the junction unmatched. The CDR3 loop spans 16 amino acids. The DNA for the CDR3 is TGTGCCAGCAGCCCCAGGACAGGGGGCGCGAAAGATACGCAGTATTTT. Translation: CASSPRTGGAKDTQYF.

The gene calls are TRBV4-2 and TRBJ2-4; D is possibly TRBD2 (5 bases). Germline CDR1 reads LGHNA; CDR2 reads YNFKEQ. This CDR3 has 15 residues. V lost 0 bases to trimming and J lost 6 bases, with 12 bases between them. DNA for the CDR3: TGTGCCAGCAGCCAAGAGGGGAGAGCTGTAAACATTCAGTACTTC. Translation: CASSQEGRAVNIQYF.

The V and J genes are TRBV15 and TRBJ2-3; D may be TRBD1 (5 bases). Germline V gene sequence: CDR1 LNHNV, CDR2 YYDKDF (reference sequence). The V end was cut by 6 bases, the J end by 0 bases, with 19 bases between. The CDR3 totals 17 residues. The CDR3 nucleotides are TGTGCCACCAGAACCGATACGCAGGGCCCTAGCACAGATACGCAGTATTTT. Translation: CATRTDTQGPSTDTQYF.

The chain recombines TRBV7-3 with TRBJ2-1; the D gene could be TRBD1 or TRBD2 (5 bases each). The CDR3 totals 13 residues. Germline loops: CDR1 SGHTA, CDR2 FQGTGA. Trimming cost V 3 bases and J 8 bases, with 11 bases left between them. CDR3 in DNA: TGTGCCAGCAGCTTCAGGCAGGGAGATGAGCAGTTCTTC. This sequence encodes CASSFRQGDEQFF. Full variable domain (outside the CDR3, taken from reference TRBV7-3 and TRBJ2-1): GAGVSQTPSNKVTEKGKYVELRCDPISGHTALYWYRQSLGQGPEFLIYFQGTGAADDSGLPNDRFFAVRPEGSVSTLKIQRTERGDSAVYLCASSFRQGDEQFFGPGTRLTVL.

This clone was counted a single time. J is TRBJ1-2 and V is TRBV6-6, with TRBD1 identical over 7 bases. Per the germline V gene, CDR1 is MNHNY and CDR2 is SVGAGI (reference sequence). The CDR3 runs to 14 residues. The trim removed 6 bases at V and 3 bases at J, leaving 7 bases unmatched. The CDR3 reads CASRTTGVDYGYTF. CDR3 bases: TGTGCCAGCAGAACTACAGGGGTGGACTATGGCTACACCTTC.

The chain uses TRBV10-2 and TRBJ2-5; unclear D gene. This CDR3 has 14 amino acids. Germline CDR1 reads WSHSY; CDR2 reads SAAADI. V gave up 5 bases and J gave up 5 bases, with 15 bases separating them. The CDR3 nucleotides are TGCGCCAGCAGTCCCGGGCCTAACGGCGAGACCCAGTACTTC. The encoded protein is CASSPGPNGETQYF.

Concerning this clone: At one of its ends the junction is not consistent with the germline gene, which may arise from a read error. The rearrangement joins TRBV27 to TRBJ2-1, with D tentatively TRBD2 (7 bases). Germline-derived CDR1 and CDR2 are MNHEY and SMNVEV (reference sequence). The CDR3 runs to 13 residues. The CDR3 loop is CASSLKGGEEQLF. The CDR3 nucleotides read TGTGCCAGCAGTTTAAAAGGGGGGGAGGAGCAGCTCTTC.

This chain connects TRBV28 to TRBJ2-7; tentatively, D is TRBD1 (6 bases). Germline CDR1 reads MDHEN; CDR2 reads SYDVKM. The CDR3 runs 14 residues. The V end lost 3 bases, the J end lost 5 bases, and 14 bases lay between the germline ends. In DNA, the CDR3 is TGTGCCAGCAGTTTCGCGACAGGCGTCGACGAGCAGTACTTC. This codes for CASSFATGVDEQYF.

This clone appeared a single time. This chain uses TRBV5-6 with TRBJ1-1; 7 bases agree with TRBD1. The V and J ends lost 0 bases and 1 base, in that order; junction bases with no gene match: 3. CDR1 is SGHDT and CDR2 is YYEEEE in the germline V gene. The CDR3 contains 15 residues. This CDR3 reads CASSLGQGPNTEAFF. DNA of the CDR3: TGTGCCAGCAGCTTGGGACAGGGACCGAACACTGAAGCTTTCTTT.

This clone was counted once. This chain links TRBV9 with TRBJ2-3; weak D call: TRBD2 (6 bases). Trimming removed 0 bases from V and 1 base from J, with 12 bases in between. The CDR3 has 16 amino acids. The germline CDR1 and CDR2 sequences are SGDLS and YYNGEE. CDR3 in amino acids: CASSVAVGEGTDTQYF. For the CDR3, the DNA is TGTGCCAGCAGCGTAGCTGTCGGGGAGGGCACAGATACGCAGTATTTT.

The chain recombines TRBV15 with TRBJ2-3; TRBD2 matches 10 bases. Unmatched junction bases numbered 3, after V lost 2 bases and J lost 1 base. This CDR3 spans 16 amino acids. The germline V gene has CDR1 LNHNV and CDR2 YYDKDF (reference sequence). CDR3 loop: CATSRQAGGRTDTQYF. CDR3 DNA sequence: TGTGCCACCAGCAGACAAGCGGGGGGGCGCACAGATACGCAGTATTTT.

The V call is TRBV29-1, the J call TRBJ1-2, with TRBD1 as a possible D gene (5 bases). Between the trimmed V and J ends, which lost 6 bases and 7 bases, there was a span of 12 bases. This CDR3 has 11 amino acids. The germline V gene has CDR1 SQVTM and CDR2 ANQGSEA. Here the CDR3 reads CSVPWGGGYTF. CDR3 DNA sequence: TGCAGCGTCCCATGGGGGGGTGGCTACACCTTC.

CDR3 in DNA: TGTGCCAGCAGCTGGGGGCAGACCACAGATACGCAGTATTTT. Its translation is CASSWGQTTDTQYF. The chain has TRBV5-4 and TRBJ2-3, with D perhaps TRBD1 (6 bases). CDR3 length: 14 amino acids. Germline CDR1 SGHNT, CDR2 YYREEE (reference sequence). Trimming left V 3 bases short and J 2 bases short, with 10 bases between.

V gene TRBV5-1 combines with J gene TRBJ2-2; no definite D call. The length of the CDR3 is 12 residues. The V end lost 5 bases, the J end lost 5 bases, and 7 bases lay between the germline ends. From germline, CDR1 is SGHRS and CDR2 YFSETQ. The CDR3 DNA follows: TGCGCCAGCAGTTCTGAAACCGGGGAGCTGTTTTTT. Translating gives CASSSETGELFF. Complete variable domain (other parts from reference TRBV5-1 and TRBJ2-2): KAGVTQTPRYLIKTRGQQVTLSCSPISGHRSVSWYQQTPGQGLQFLFEYFSETQRNKGNFPGRFSGRQFSNSRSEMNVSTLELGDSALYLCASSSETGELFFGEGSRLTVL.

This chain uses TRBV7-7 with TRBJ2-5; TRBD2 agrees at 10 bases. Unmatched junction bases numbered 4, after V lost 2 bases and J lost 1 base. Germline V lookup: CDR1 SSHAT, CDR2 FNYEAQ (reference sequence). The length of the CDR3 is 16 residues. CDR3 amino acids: CASSLNIAGGQETQYF. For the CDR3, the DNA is TGTGCCAGCAGCTTAAATATAGCGGGGGGCCAAGAGACCCAGTACTTC. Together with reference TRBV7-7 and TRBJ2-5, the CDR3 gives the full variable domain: GAGVSQSPRYKVTKRGQDVTLRCDPISSHATLYWYQQALGQGPEFLTYFNYEAQPDKSGLPSDRFSAERPEGSISTLTIQRTEQRDSAMYRCASSLNIAGGQETQYFGPGTRLLVL.

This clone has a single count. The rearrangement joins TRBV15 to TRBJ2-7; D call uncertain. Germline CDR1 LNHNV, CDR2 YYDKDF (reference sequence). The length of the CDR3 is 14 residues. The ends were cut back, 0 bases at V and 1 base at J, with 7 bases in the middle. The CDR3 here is CATSRDEESYEQYF. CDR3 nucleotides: TGTGCCACCAGCAGAGATGAGGAATCCTACGAGCAGTACTTC.

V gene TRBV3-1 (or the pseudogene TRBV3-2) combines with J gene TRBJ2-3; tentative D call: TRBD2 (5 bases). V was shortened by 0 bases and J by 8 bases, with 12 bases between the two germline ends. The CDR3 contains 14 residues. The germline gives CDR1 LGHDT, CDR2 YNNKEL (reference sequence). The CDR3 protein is CASSQELDPPTQYF. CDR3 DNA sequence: TGTGCCAGCAGCCAAGAACTAGATCCGCCTACGCAGTATTTT.

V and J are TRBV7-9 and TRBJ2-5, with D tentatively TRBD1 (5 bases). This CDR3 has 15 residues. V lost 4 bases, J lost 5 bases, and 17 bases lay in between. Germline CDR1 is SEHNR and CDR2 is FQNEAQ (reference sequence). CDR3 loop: CASSSPLKGRETQYF. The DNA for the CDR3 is TGTGCCAGCAGCTCCCCTTTGAAGGGGCGGGAGACCCAGTACTTC.

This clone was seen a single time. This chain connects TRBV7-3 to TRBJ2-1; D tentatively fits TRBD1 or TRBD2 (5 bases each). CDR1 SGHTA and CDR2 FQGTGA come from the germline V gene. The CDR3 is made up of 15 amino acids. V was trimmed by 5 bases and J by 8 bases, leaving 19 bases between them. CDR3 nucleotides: TGTGCCAGCAGCACAACGGGGCGTGCATTAGATGAGCAGTTCTTC. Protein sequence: CASSTTGRALDEQFF.

CDR3 in amino acids: CASSPTASGNTIYF. CDR3 nucleotide sequence: TGTGCCAGTAGTCCAACCGCGAGTGGAAACACCATATATTTT. The J gene is TRBJ1-3, the V gene TRBV19; D gene ambiguous. The V gene lost 5 bases and the J gene lost 3 bases, with 11 bases spanning the gap. Germline CDR1 and CDR2: LNHDA and SQIVND (reference sequence). The CDR3 loop spans 14 amino acids.

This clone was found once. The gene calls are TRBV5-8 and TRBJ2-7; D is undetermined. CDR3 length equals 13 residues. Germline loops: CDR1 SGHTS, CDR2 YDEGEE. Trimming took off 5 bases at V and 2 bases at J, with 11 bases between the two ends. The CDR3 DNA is TGTGCCAGCAGTGAAGGGCCCGCCTACGAGCAGTACTTC. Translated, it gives CASSEGPAYEQYF. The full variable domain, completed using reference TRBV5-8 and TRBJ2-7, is EAGVTQSPTHLIKTRGQQATLRCSPISGHTSVYWYQQALGLGLQFLLWYDEGEERNRGNFPPRFSGRQFPNYSSELNVNALELEDSALYLCASSEGPAYEQYFGPGTRLTVT.

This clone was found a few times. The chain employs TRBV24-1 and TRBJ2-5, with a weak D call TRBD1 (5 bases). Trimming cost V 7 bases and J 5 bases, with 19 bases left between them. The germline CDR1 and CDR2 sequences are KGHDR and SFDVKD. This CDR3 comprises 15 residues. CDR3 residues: CATSLTTGDVETQYF. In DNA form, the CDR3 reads TGTGCCACCAGCCTGACCACAGGTGACGTCGAGACCCAGTACTTC.

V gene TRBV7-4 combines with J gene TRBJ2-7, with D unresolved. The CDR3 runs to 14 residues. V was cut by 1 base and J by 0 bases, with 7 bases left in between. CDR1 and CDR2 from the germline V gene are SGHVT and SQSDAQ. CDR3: CASSLEASSYEQYF. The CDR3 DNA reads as TGTGCCAGCAGCTTAGAGGCGAGCTCCTACGAGCAGTACTTC. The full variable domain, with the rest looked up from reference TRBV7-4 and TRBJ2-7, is GAGVSQSPRYKVAKRGRDVALRCDSISGHVTLYWYRQTLGQGSEVLTYSQSDAQRDKSGRPSGRFSAERPERSVSTLKIQRTEQGDSAVYLCASSLEASSYEQYFGPGTRLTVT.